The sequence of this TCR beta chain was determined in a study of cytomegalovirus exposure and HLA in healthy donors (TCRdb year 2017). The study in broad terms: In an earlier analysis of approximately 500 of the donors, under 300 Gb of sequence data and 90 million to 120 million unique TCR beta sequences from 150 million to 200 million T cells were reported. About 310 gigabases of sequencing data and around 87 million unique TCR sequences were included in an early release covering 550 to 650 HLA-typed donors. The study combined high-throughput TCR immunosequencing, statistical association of individual TCRs with disease status, and machine learning to predict cytomegalovirus infection status. Rather than drawing on any new phenotypic data, the later analysis identified candidate immune exposures from TCR beta sequences and the way those sequences occurred across donors. Along with the roughly 610-subject first cohort, a separate validation cohort of some 130 different subjects was used. A later analysis re-examined previously published TCR beta repertoires from about 700 donors and added high-resolution HLA genotyping to investigate patterns of TCR occurrence. HLA typing included class I and class II loci at four-digit resolution. In an earlier analysis of 587 of the donors, high-throughput TCR beta sequencing was used to judge whether each TCR beta V gene segment behaved as functional or pseudogenic. The number of donors typed differed by locus, with 629-630 for A, B, C, DRB1 and DQB1, over 500 for DQA1, about 610 for DPA1, and 450 to 480 for DPB1. The genetic ancestry cluster associated with self-reported Caucasian donors included 70% to 85% of the 300 to 450 genotyped donors. Every discovery cohort repertoire had been produced on one sequencing platform. Donor age, sex, ethnicity and CMV serostatus were collected together with the repertoire data. Genome-wide SNP genotypes for about 55% of the roughly 670 donors were used in a later genetic analysis, which treated that subset as a discovery cohort. Using immunosequencing, the study profiled T cell repertoires from approximately 700 subjects and related those repertoires to cytomegalovirus serostatus. About five DR-DQ haplotypes were handled as single units for association and clustering because linkage in the cohort was strong. Across around 400 genotyped donors of the cohort, an average of about 240,000 unique TCR beta nucleotide sequences per donor were sequenced, and 15% to 20% of those sequences were non-productive. The study was designed to test whether signatures of past pathogen exposure could be identified by cataloging public T cell receptors.

On this clone itself: No antigen is known for it. No base quality information exists; no much larger clone differs at one position.

Library preparation used the immunoSEQ multiplex PCR assay. For the multiplex PCR, a mixture combining 60 forward primers for TCR Vbeta segments and 13 reverse primers for TCR Jbeta segments was used. The CDR3 region of rearranged TCR beta genes was amplified from genomic DNA with a multiplex PCR assay. The Illumina HiSeq System was used to sequence the amplified TCR beta libraries as 87-base-pair reads. Turning to the authors' computational methods: Across the 500 to 700 repertoires, a later analysis counted some 80 million unique TCR beta chains, 9.5 million to 13 million of which were shared by at least two donors. To remove PCR and sequencing errors, raw reads were error-corrected and collapsed into unique sequences using a nearest-neighbor algorithm that merged closely related sequences. Alignment of CDR3 sequences to IMGT reference sequences was used to assign V, D and J gene segments. For a sequence to be retained, a match of at least six nucleotides was required to both a V gene segment and a J gene segment. A rearrangement was called productive if the CDR3 had no stop codons and remained in frame with V and J, and every other rearrangement was called non-productive. Following IMGT convention, CDR3 was defined as the stretch from the second conserved V-encoded cysteine to the conserved J-encoded phenylalanine. Sequences without an unambiguous match to a single V gene segment were excluded from the earlier analysis of a few hundred of the donors. In an earlier analysis of approximately 560 of the donors, a V segment was called functional when productive rearrangements were above 56.7%, and segregating when the standard deviation between donors exceeded 5%. A statistical classification framework was developed to diagnose cytomegalovirus status using the catalog of TCR beta chain sequences. In a later analysis, V and J genes were assigned by comparing TCR nucleotide sequences against IMGT/GENE-DB human TR gene sequences. Using the TCRdist pipeline, a later analysis assigned CDR3 sequences along with most-parsimonious VDJ recombination scenarios. In a later analysis, each TCR beta chain was defined by its CDR3 amino acid sequence together with its V-gene family, and reads lacking a unique V-gene family were excluded. As a way to deal with suspected cross-contamination and a sequencing artifact, a later analysis dropped roughly 600 nucleotide sequences that were highly shared and had low generation probability. A later analysis calculated a clonal expansion index for each public chain from normalized within-repertoire ranks of inferred template counts. In a later analysis, generation probabilities were computed using a VDJ recombination model fitted to out-of-frame rearrangements, and the results were checked against IGoR. In a later analysis, hypergeometric tests were used to score TCR-TCR, TCR-HLA and TCR-CMV co-occurrence, with a repertoire-size bias correction applied to TCR pairs. A later analysis estimated false discovery rates by permuting HLA or CMV assignments 20 times. A later analysis grouped co-occurring TCRs with DBSCAN, adding TCRdist sequence similarity when clustering within HLA-allele-positive subsets. Repertoires with fewer than 30,000 or more than 120,000 public chains, plus five repertoires with anomalous nucleotide sharing, were excluded from co-occurrence clustering. Held by TCRdb, this immuneACCESS table contains in-frame sequences only and omits some clones. Under half of the omission traces to an unresolved V gene where checked; the cause of the rest is unknown. V and J calls and clone size are given by that table; D and trimming were obtained from the DNA. This sample lists under 150,000 clones; over 70% were detected once. The top ten clonotypes cover approximately 1.7% of the sample.

V and J are truncated by 5 bases and 5 bases respectively, leaving an intervening sequence of 12 bases. From cysteine to phenylalanine, the CDR3 is 13 amino acids long. Of the read, only the CDR3 DNA is kept; its 39 bases are in frame from base 1. From a lookup of the germline V gene (reference sequence), CDR1 and CDR2 are MNHNY and SVGAGI. What the research found in general, with its limitations: For the cohort, immune exposure information was limited to CMV serostatus. Roughly uniform sequencing depth across donors was assumed in presence/absence analyses, although this assumption may not hold. A group of highly shared sequence variants was considered likely to be a technical artifact of the sequencing pipeline. According to a later analysis, TCR association rates differed among HLA loci, with DRB1 alleles showing the most associated TCRs and HLA-C alleles showing the fewest. When HLA alleles, especially DR and DQ, strongly co-occurred, TCR associations were difficult to assign to individual alleles. A further reported finding was that TCR beta sequences accurately predicted the HLA-A and HLA-B alleles for most subjects in the first cohort. Correlated functional status among segregating V segments might reflect linkage disequilibrium, but an unknown experimental factor could not be ruled out. Three of the identified cytomegalovirus-associated TCR beta chains were confirmed in vitro to be specific for cytomegalovirus antigens. In a later genetic analysis, a missense DCLRE1C variant was associated with V-gene and J-gene trimming of TCR beta chains, and the association was replicated in an independent cohort. Most TCR sequences were seen in very few donors, while some public TCRs were found in many individuals. The earlier analysis of around 600 of the donors excluded about 16 rarely observed V segments, including chromosome 9 orphons, because counts were too low. A later analysis found that most CMV-associated TCR beta chains appeared HLA-restricted, with HLA associations seemingly driven largely by CMV exposure. Broadly in line with IMGT annotations, most TCR beta V segments showed up in productive rearrangements about 87% or about 30% of the time in an earlier analysis of approximately 600 of the donors. At a false discovery rate of 0.05, a later analysis linked under 20,000 TCR beta sequences to specific HLA alleles. Because HLA typing was unavailable for some donors at each locus, only the typed subset was used in association tests. The study gave a list of some 150 TCR beta chains associated with cytomegalovirus. According to a later genetic analysis, donors in an Asian-associated ancestry cluster had fewer N-insertions in productive TCRs than the approximately 700-donor mean. In both the original and validation cohorts, the classifier was reported to diagnose cytomegalovirus status with high specificity and sensitivity. According to a later analysis, parvovirus B19, influenza, CMV and Epstein-Barr virus appeared linked to several top co-occurrence clusters. In this cohort, only TCR beta chains were sequenced, and detectable features were limited by the absence of alpha or paired-chain data. In a later analysis, HLA-associated TCR beta chains showed more clonal expansion and lower generation probabilities than non-associated chains that were equally common. The authors suggested that the approach could potentially be extended to other disease states and immunological phenotypes. The 87-base-pair reads could not distinguish some IMGT-functional V segments, including TRBV6-2 and TRBV6-3, so those segments were excluded.

In total, 666 healthy bone marrow donors made up the cohort. At the time of sampling, all cohort members were nominally healthy, though unrecorded immune exposures were likely present. The donor tested CMV seronegative and was one of the 352 seronegative cohort members. Every donor gave a peripheral blood sample, and the peripheral blood mononuclear cells from that sample were used for TCR beta sequencing. The Qiagen DNeasy Blood Extraction Kit was used to extract genomic DNA from the blood cell samples. The sequencing sample was made of PBMCs. The sequence derives from a woman between 40 and 55 years old in good health and CMV-seronegative. This receptor chain uses TRBV6-6 and TRBJ1-2; no D gene is confidently identified. Read as DNA, the sequence is TGTGCCAGCAGTCAAGGACTCACGTATGGCTACACCTTC. This encodes CASSQGLTYGYTF.